A selection of T cell receptor beta chains follows, all from one sample in a study of CD8 T cells in Susac syndrome. Each CDR3 protein gets one entry after TCRdb re-called the immunoSEQ multiplex PCR reads with MiXCR. This table has more than 200,000 distinct CDR3 sequences, around 93% appearing once. Sequences were obtained from CD4+ T cells from PBMCs. Source of these receptors: a human donor with multiple sclerosis. CDR3s include the opening cysteine and the closing phenylalanine or tryptophan. D genes are given only for firm matches. The size field is filled for only some rows; it gives once, few, many or a size class.

size,V,D,J,DNA,CDR3
few,TRBV27,TRBD1,TRBJ2-7,TGTGCCAGCAGTTTTCTCCTACAGGGGAAGCCCTACGAGCAGTACTTC,CASSFLLQGKPYEQYF
.,TRBV6-1,.,TRBJ2-3,TGTGCCAGCAGTGAAGCGCAACTACCCACAGATACGCAGTATTTT,CASSEAQLPTDTQYF
.,TRBV15,TRBD2,TRBJ2-1,TGTGCCACCAGCAGATCTCTCCTCTTAGCGGGGGGGTGGGGCAATGAGCAGTTCTTC,CATSRSLLLAGGWGNEQFF
.,TRBV7-2,TRBD2,TRBJ2-3,TGTGCCAGCAGCCCGACTAGCAATTCGGCAGATACGCAGTATTTT,CASSPTSNSADTQYF
.,TRBV9,TRBD1,TRBJ1-6,TGTGCCAGCAGCGTTGGACAGGGGATACAATCACCCCTCCACTTT,CASSVGQGIQSPLHF
.,TRBV5-1,TRBD1,TRBJ1-2,TGCGCCAGCAGCTGGGGCGCCGGGACAGCGGCTAACTATGGCTACACCTTC,CASSWGAGTAANYGYTF
.,TRBV20-1,.,TRBJ1-3,TGCAGTGCTAGAGATTTCTCCTTCTCTGGAAACACCATATATTTT,CSARDFSFSGNTIYF
.,TRBV10-2,.,TRBJ1-1,TGCGCCAGCAGTGAAGAGGGGGTTTACACTGAAGCTTTCTTT,CASSEEGVYTEAFF
.,TRBV29-1,.,TRBJ2-2,TGCAGCGTTGATAGCATGAACACCGGGGAGCTGTTTTTT,CSVDSMNTGELFF
.,TRBV24-1,TRBD2,TRBJ2-2,TGTGCCACCGGGGGGGAACTAGCGGGAAGCTCCGGGGAGCTGTTTTTT,CATGGELAGSSGELFF
.,TRBV3-1,.,TRBJ2-7,TGTGCCAGCAGCCAAATCGGGGACGAGCAGTACTTC,CASSQIGDEQYF
.,TRBV6-5,TRBD2,TRBJ2-7,TGTGCCAGCAGTCTACTATCGAGCGGGGGAAGCTCCTACGAGCAGTACTTC,CASSLLSSGGSSYEQYF
.,TRBV9,TRBD1,TRBJ2-6,TGTGCCAGCAGCGTCCAGGGGGTTTTAGGGTCTGGGGCCAACGTCCTGACTTTC,CASSVQGVLGSGANVLTF
once,TRBV7-7,.,TRBJ2-3,TGTGCTAGCAGTCCAGGTTATCGAGATACGCAGTATTTT,CASSPGYRDTQYF
once,TRBV12-3/TRBV12-4,TRBD1,TRBJ1-2,TGTGCCAGCAGGAGGACAGGGGCGGATGGCTACACCTTC,CASRRTGADGYTF
.,TRBV27,.,TRBJ2-3,TGTGCCAGCAGGGGGGGGCAGGGGGCCACAGATACGCAGTATTTT,CASRGGQGATDTQYF
once,TRBV12-3/TRBV12-4,TRBD2,TRBJ2-7,TGTGCCAGCAGCCTACTTGGGGAGGGCGAGCAGTACTTC,CASSLLGEGEQYF
.,TRBV27,.,TRBJ2-3,TGTGCCAGCAGTTCCCTGATAGCGCCGGGGGTGGATACGCAGTATTTT,CASSSLIAPGVDTQYF
.,TRBV2,TRBD2,TRBJ2-3,TGTGCCAGCAGCGGCAACCATGAGACTAGCGGGGTTCAAGATACGCAGTATTTT,CASSGNHETSGVQDTQYF
.,TRBV9,TRBD1,TRBJ1-6,TGTGCCAGCAGCCGCGGGACAGGGTTGTCACCCCTCCACTTT,CASSRGTGLSPLHF
.,TRBV2,TRBD1,TRBJ2-5,TGTGCCAGCAGTCCCTCCCTAGGACAGGGGAGGCAAGAGACCCAGTACTTC,CASSPSLGQGRQETQYF
.,TRBV20-1,TRBD1,TRBJ1-5,TGCAGTGCTAGAGATTGGACAGGAACTATTAGCAATCAGCCCCAGCATTTT,CSARDWTGTISNQPQHF
.,TRBV24-1,.,TRBJ2-1,TGTGCCACCAGTGATTCGGGACTCCAGTTCTATGAGCAGTTCTTC,CATSDSGLQFYEQFF
.,TRBV28,.,TRBJ2-5,TGTGCCAGCAGTCCCATGATATCTGGCGGGCAAGAGACCCAGTACTTC,CASSPMISGGQETQYF
few,TRBV19,TRBD1,TRBJ2-2,TGTGCCAGTTCCGGGACAGAGAACACCGGGGAGCTGTTTTTT,CASSGTENTGELFF
.,TRBV9,.,TRBJ2-1,TGTGCCAGCAGCTCGCCTGCCGGGGGTGACCCCTACAATGAGCAGTTCTTC,CASSSPAGGDPYNEQFF
.,TRBV7-3,.,TRBJ2-3,TGTGCCAGCAGCTTCATCGGGACCACAGATACGCAGTATTTT,CASSFIGTTDTQYF
.,TRBV20-1,TRBD1,TRBJ2-7,TGCAGTGCCCACCGACAGGGGGGTACCTACGAGCAGTACTTC,CSAHRQGGTYEQYF
.,TRBV7-2,TRBD2,TRBJ2-1,TGTGCCAGCAGGCCCACTAGCGGGGCCTACAATGAGCAGTTCTTC,CASRPTSGAYNEQFF
.,TRBV27,.,TRBJ2-7,TGTGCCAGCAGTTTATTGGGGCAGGGGCTCAGCGAGCAGTACTTC,CASSLLGQGLSEQYF
.,TRBV7-2,.,TRBJ2-1,TGTGCCAGCCATGGCCTGAGCTCCTACAATGAGCAGTTCTTC,CASHGLSSYNEQFF
.,TRBV12-3/TRBV12-4,TRBD1,TRBJ1-1,TGTGCCAGCAGTTCCGGGACAGGGGCAGGGGGCACTGAAGCTTTCTTT,CASSSGTGAGGTEAFF
.,TRBV28,.,TRBJ2-2,TGTGCCAGCAGTGTCCCGGTGGGGGAGCTGTTTTTT,CASSVPVGELFF
.,TRBV5-1,TRBD1,TRBJ1-3,TGCGCCAGCAGGCAGGGGGAAGGAAACACCATATATTTT,CASRQGEGNTIYF
.,TRBV9,.,TRBJ1-3,TGTGCCAGCAGCGGGGTGACAGCTGGAAACACCATATATTTT,CASSGVTAGNTIYF
.,TRBV21-1,.,TRBJ2-1,TGTGCCAGCAGCATCGGAAGACATAATGAGCAGTTCTTC,CASSIGRHNEQFF
.,TRBV10-3,TRBD1,TRBJ1-4,TGTGCCAGCGGACAGGGTGGTGAAAAACTGTTTTTT,CASGQGGEKLFF
.,TRBV30,.,TRBJ2-2,TGTGCCTGGAGTGTGATTCGGTACACCGGGGAGCTGTTTTTT,CAWSVIRYTGELFF
.,TRBV7-6,TRBD1,TRBJ2-4,TGTGCCAGCAGCACTAGCGGACAGGGGGAGCAGTACTTC,CASSTSGQGEQYF
.,TRBV18,.,TRBJ1-5,TGTGCCAGCTCCCAAGCACTGGGGGGCAATCAGCCCCAGCATTTT,CASSQALGGNQPQHF
.,TRBV10-3,TRBD1,TRBJ2-2,TGTGCCCAGTCGGACAGGTTAGCCGGGGAGCTGTTTTTT,CAQSDRLAGELFF
.,TRBV7-9,.,TRBJ2-7,TGTGCCAGCAGCATTAGCGGAACCTCCTACGAGCAGTACTTC,CASSISGTSYEQYF
.,TRBV5-4,TRBD1,TRBJ2-2,TGTGCCAGCAGCTCCCCGACAGGGAAGGACGGGGAGCTGTTTTTT,CASSSPTGKDGELFF
.,TRBV12-3/TRBV12-4,TRBD1,TRBJ1-5,TGTGCCAGCAGTACCCGAGGACAGGGCGTCAGCAATCAGCCCCAGCATTTT,CASSTRGQGVSNQPQHF
.,TRBV12-3/TRBV12-4,.,TRBJ2-4,TGTGCCAGCAGTTTGCGGGTCAACATTCAGTACTTC,CASSLRVNIQYF
.,TRBV24-1,TRBD2,TRBJ2-1,TGTGCCACGGGGGGGGGCAATGAGCAGTTCTTC,CATGGGNEQFF
.,TRBV4-1,.,TRBJ2-3,TGCGCCAGCAGCCAAGAGGGCGCCACAGATACGCAGTATTTT,CASSQEGATDTQYF
.,TRBV5-4,.,TRBJ2-5,TGTGCCAGCAGCTTGGTCTCCGAAGAGACCCAGTACTTC,CASSLVSEETQYF
.,TRBV27,.,TRBJ1-1,TGTGCCAGCAAAAACGGGAACCTGAACACTGAAGCTTTCTTT,CASKNGNLNTEAFF
once,TRBV20-1,.,TRBJ2-1,TGCAGTGCTAGACAAAAATTCCACAATGAGCAGTTCTTC,CSARQKFHNEQFF